These T cell receptor beta chains were read from a single sample in a study of T cells after posttransplantation cyclophosphamide. Sequencing used immunoSEQ multiplex PCR; TCRdb keeps in-frame clones, though not all of them. The table shows about 47,000 clones, with roughly 92% occurring only once. Sequenced: PBMCs. The receptors here all came from a woman between 50 and 59 years old in good health and a related stem cell transplant donor. Both conserved end residues are part of each CDR3. A D gene is named only where the DNA matches it firmly. Clone size is given for some rows only: seen once, a few or many times, or a class if the clone is expanded.

>TRBD1|TRBJ1-6|.|TRBV6-1
TGTGCCAGCAGTGAAGCGTTAGGGGGCGCAAATTCACCCCTCCACTTT
CASSEALGGANSPLHF
>TRBD1|TRBJ1-1|.|TRBV29-1
TGCAGCGCTGGACAGGGTACTATGAGCACTGAAGCTTTCTTT
CSAGQGTMSTEAFF
>.|TRBJ2-3|.|TRBV4-1
TGCGCCAGCAGCCAAGCCAGGTCTGGAGATACGCAGTATTTT
CASSQARSGDTQYF
>.|TRBJ2-5|.|TRBV7-6
TGTGCCAGCAGCCCGAGGGTAACCCAGTACTTC
CASSPRVTQYF
>.|TRBJ1-1|.|TRBV10-2
TGCGCCAGCAGTGAGTCGGGAGGTCTGACCACTGAAGCTTTCTTT
CASSESGGLTTEAFF
>.|TRBJ2-1|.|TRBV6-6
TGTGCCAGCTTTATTGACAGCTCCTACAATGAGCAGTTCTTC
CASFIDSSYNEQFF
>TRBD1|TRBJ2-1|.|TRBV6-4
TGTGCCAGCAGCGCCCGGACAGGGGGCGGGAATGAGCAGTTCTTC
CASSARTGGGNEQFF
>TRBD1|TRBJ2-1|.|TRBV5-1
TGCGCCAGCAGCTTACAGGGGCCGGGAAAACACAATGAGCAGTTCTTC
CASSLQGPGKHNEQFF
>TRBD1|TRBJ2-2|.|TRBV28
TGTGCCACACGACAGGGGACGAACACCGGGGAGCTGTTTTTT
CATRQGTNTGELFF
>.|TRBJ2-3|.|TRBV5-1
TGCGCCAGCAGCCCTGGGGGGGGGCCGGCAGATACGCAGTATTTT
CASSPGGGPADTQYF
>.|TRBJ2-5|.|TRBV27
TGTGCCAGCAGTCCCCGTGGAAGGGGAGGCCAAGAGACCCAGTACTTC
CASSPRGRGGQETQYF
>TRBD1|TRBJ2-3|.|TRBV5-1
TGCGCCAGCAGCCAGGACAGGGTGACGCAGTATTTT
CASSQDRVTQYF
>TRBD1|TRBJ2-7|.|TRBV4-2
TGTGCCAGCAGCCAAGGAGACAGGGTCTCCTACGAGCAGTACTTC
CASSQGDRVSYEQYF
>.|TRBJ1-6|.|TRBV2
TGTGCCAGCACGACGGTAGGGGGTAATTCACCCCTCCACTTT
CASTTVGGNSPLHF
>TRBD2|TRBJ2-1|.|TRBV5-4
TGTGCCAGCAGCGTCAAATTAATTACTAGCGGGGGCTACAATGAGCAGTTCTTC
CASSVKLITSGGYNEQFF
>TRBD1|TRBJ1-1|.|TRBV19
TGTGCCAGTAGTATAGATGTACAGGGGGCGCGTTGGATCACTGAAGCTTTCTTT
CASSIDVQGARWITEAFF
>TRBD1|TRBJ1-2|.|TRBV10-1
TGCGCCAGCAGCCCGACAGGGGGAAGCTATGGCTACACCTTC
CASSPTGGSYGYTF
>.|TRBJ2-7|.|TRBV18
TGTGCCAGCTCACCACGGCCGGGAGTGTCCTACGAGCAGTACTTC
CASSPRPGVSYEQYF
>.|TRBJ1-1|.|TRBV4-1
TGCGCCAGCAGCCAAGAAGGTTGGGCAACTCTGAACACTGAAGCTTTCTTT
CASSQEGWATLNTEAFF
>TRBD2|TRBJ2-3|.|TRBV4-2
TGTGCCAGCAGCCCGGGGACTAGCGGTACCCCTAGCACAGATACGCAGTATTTT
CASSPGTSGTPSTDTQYF
>TRBD1|TRBJ1-1|.|TRBV6-4
TGTGCCAGCAGGGGGACAGGGCTGTCCCCTGAAGCTTTCTTT
CASRGTGLSPEAFF
>.|TRBJ1-2|.|TRBV9
TGTGCCAGCAGTCTTCAATCTGCAGGGGAGGGCTACACCTTC
CASSLQSAGEGYTF
>TRBD1|TRBJ2-4|.|TRBV28
TGTGCCAGCAGTTTAAGGGGGCAGGGCCAAAACATTCAGTACTTC
CASSLRGQGQNIQYF
>.|TRBJ1-1|.|TRBV19
TGTGCCAGTACCCTCAATGGGGCAGGGAACACTGAAGCTTTCTTT
CASTLNGAGNTEAFF
>TRBD1|TRBJ1-2|.|TRBV6-5
TGTGCCAGCAGTCGTAATACAGGGGGCTATGGCTACACCTTC
CASSRNTGGYGYTF
>.|TRBJ1-3|.|TRBV9
TGTGCCAGCAGCCCTCGAGGTGGCTCTGGAAACACCATATATTTT
CASSPRGGSGNTIYF
>.|TRBJ1-2|.|TRBV11-2
TGTGCCAGCAGCTTAGAAGCATATGGCTACACCTTC
CASSLEAYGYTF
>TRBD1|TRBJ1-2|.|TRBV19
TGTGCCAGTAGTGCGACCGGGACAGGGGTTCTAAACGGCCACACCTTC
CASSATGTGVLNGHTF
>.|TRBJ1-1|.|TRBV2
TGTGCCAGCTGGGATAGTGGGGGAGGGACTGAAGCTTTCTTT
CASWDSGGGTEAFF
>TRBD1|TRBJ1-2|.|TRBV6-5
TGTGCCAGCAGTTACTCAGGGGGCGACTATGGCTACACCTTC
CASSYSGGDYGYTF
>.|TRBJ2-7|.|TRBV21-1
TGTGCCAGCTCCGGACAGGGCGGTTTAGGTCTCTACGAGCAGTACTTC
CASSGQGGLGLYEQYF
>TRBD2|TRBJ2-7|.|TRBV7-9
TGTGCAGTCCTTCCGGGACTAGCGGGTTTCTACGAGCAGTACTTC
CAVLPGLAGFYEQYF
>TRBD1|TRBJ2-5|.|TRBV7-7
TGTGCCAGCAGCTCGACAGGGCTAGAGACCCAGTACTTC
CASSSTGLETQYF
>TRBD2|TRBJ2-7|once|TRBV7-7
TGTGCTAGCAGCCCCTCAGGGACTAGCGCCTACGAGCAGTACTTC
CASSPSGTSAYEQYF
>.|TRBJ1-2|.|TRBV6-5
TGTGCCAGCAGTCCTTCTAGGATAGGAGGCTACACCTTC
CASSPSRIGGYTF
>TRBD1|TRBJ2-2|.|TRBV7-6
TGTGCCAGCAGCCTACCGGGACAGGGACTCCCCCAATACAACACCGGGGAGCTGTTTTTT
CASSLPGQGLPQYNTGELFF
>.|TRBJ2-1|once|TRBV7-2
TGTGCCAGCAGCTTAGCAATTTTCCGTAATGAGCAGTTCTTC
CASSLAIFRNEQFF
>.|TRBJ1-1|.|TRBV15
TGTGCCACCAGCAAGTCGTCAGGGTCGAACACTGAAGCTTTCTTT
CATSKSSGSNTEAFF
>TRBD1|TRBJ2-7|.|TRBV19
TGTGCCAGTAGTATACAGAACAGGGGGCGCGAGCAGTACTTC
CASSIQNRGREQYF
>.|TRBJ2-2|.|TRBV19
TGTGCCAGTAGTAGCATCGAGGTGAACACCGGGGAGCTGTTTTTT
CASSSIEVNTGELFF
>.|TRBJ2-7|.|TRBV7-9
TGTGCCAGCAGCTTAGTAACCGCGGAGCAGTACTTC
CASSLVTAEQYF
>.|TRBJ1-1|.|TRBV27
TGTGCCAGCAGTTTGCTCGGGAGGAGCACTGAAGCTTTCTTT
CASSLLGRSTEAFF
>TRBD1|TRBJ2-7|.|TRBV29-1
TGCAGCGGCGGGGAGGGGGACAGGGGCTACGAGCAGTACTTC
CSGGEGDRGYEQYF
>TRBD1|TRBJ1-2|.|TRBV9
TGTGCCAGCAGCGATGGGACAGGGCTAGTAGGATATGGCTACACCTTC
CASSDGTGLVGYGYTF
>.|TRBJ2-3|.|TRBV4-1
TGCGCCAGCAGCCAAGTAGGGGATTCCACAGATACGCAGTATTTT
CASSQVGDSTDTQYF